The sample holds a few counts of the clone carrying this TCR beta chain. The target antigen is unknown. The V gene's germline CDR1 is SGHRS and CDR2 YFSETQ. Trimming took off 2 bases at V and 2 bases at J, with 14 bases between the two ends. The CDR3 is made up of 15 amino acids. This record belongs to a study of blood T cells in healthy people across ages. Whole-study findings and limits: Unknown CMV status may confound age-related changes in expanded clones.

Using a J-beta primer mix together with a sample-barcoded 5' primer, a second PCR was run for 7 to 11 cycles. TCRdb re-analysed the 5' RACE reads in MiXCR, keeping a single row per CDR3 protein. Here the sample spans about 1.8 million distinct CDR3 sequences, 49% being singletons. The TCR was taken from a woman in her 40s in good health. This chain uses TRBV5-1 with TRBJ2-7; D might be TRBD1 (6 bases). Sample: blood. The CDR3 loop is CASSLPDSLTYEQYF. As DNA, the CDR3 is TGCGCCAGCAGCTTACCGGACAGTCTAACCTACGAGCAGTACTTC.